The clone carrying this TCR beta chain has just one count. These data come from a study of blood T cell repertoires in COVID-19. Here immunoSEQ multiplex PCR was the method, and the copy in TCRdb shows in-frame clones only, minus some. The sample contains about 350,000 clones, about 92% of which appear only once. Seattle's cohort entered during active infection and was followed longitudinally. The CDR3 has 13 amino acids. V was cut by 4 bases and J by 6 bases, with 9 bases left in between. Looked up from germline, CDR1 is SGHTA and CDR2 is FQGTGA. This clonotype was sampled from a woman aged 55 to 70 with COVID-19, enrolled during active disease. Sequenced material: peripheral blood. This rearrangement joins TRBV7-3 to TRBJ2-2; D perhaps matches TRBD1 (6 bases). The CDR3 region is CASSSHRAGELFF. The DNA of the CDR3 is TGTGCCAGCAGCTCCCACAGGGCCGGGGAGCTGTTTTTT.